Here is one T cell receptor (beta chain) with its context. These data are taken from a study of shared clonotypes between healthy human individuals. Samples underwent the assay at deep level. The table came from immunoSEQ multiplex PCR; TCRdb's copy has only in-frame clones and leaves some out. Here the sample spans 400,000 to 500,000 clones, over 60% being singletons. This CDR3 spans 14 amino acids. With 2 bases removed from V and 1 base from J, the gap between germline ends came to 8 bases. Germline V lookup: CDR1 LNHDA, CDR2 SQIVND (reference sequence). Material for sequencing was PBMCs. This receptor was obtained from a woman aged 40 to 55 in good health. Some clones in this sample may be carry-over from other donors' samples. The genes are TRBV19 and TRBJ1-1; possibly TRBD1 for D (6 bases). The CDR3 spells CASSIRTENTEAFF. CDR3 in DNA: TGTGCCAGTAGTATACGGACAGAGAACACTGAAGCTTTCTTT.